Given below is one T cell receptor beta chain in context. This clonotype came up a few times. There is no known antigen for this receptor. No per-base quality is available; no much larger clone lies one base away. What the treatment or condition label conveys for this sample: allogeneic hematopoietic cell transplantation with graft depleted of TCRalphabeta T cells and CD19 B cells. The children who served as transplant recipients had been given grafts of TCRalphabeta/CD19-depleted allogeneic hematopoietic cells. To prepare the library, PCR was applied. Instrument used: Illumina HiSeq 2500. Molecular barcoding was employed in the preparation of TCR libraries, with unique molecular identifiers being used to normalize TCRbeta repertoire quantification. The public reads were reprocessed in TCRdb via fastp at Q25 and MiXCR, keeping in-frame beta chains. Every distinct CDR3 protein forms one entry, paired with its most common genes and DNA. This sample lists fewer than 150,000 distinct CDR3 sequences; roughly 10% were detected once. Of the sample, around 24% falls within the top ten clones.

This entry is derived from a study of T-cell reconstitution after alpha-beta-depleted transplantation in children (TCRdb year 2016). For context, the study as a whole: T-cell immune reconstitution after TCRalphabeta/CD19-depleted allogeneic hematopoietic cell transplantation in children was quantitatively tracked in the study by means of TCR repertoire profiling.

CDR1 is given as SGHTA and CDR2 as FQGNSA, both from the germline V gene. Its CDR3 holds 11 amino acids, cysteine through phenylalanine. Only CDR3 DNA remains: 33 bases, in frame from the first base. V drops 1 base and J drops 8 bases, leaving 3 bases in between. General findings and caveats noted by the study authors: Over subsequent months, a decline in hyperexpanded clone frequencies was noted, and after one year, T-cell counts and TCRbeta diversity were mostly ascribed to newly produced T cells. The apparently early recovery of alphabetaT-cell counts about two months after transplant reportedly depended on only several hundred rapidly expanded clones that came from non-depleted graft cells. In some patients, the high TCRbeta diversity seen at day 60 was put down to recipient T cells and intrathymic progenitors that had survived conditioning.

The source of this sequence is a girl under three years old who had a stem cell transplant for combined immunodeficiency, so the T cells may come from the graft donor. The starting material was PBMCs, mostly from graft donor cells, obtained 180 days after TCRalphabeta/CD19-depleted stem cell transplant. Rearrangement joined TRBV7-2 to TRBJ2-1; the D gene identity is not certain. CDR3 region: CASSLGHEQFF. The sequenced DNA: TGTGCCAGCAGCTTAGGCCATGAGCAGTTCTTC.